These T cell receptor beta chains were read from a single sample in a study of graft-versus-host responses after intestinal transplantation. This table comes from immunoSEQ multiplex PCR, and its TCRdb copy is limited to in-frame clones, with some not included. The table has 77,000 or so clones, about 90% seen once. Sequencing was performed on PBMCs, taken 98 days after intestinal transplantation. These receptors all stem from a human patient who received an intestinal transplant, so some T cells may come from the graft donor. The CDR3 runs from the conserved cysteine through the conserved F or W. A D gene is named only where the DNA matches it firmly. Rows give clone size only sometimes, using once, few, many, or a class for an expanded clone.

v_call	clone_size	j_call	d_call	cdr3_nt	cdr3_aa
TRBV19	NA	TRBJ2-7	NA	TGTGCCAGTAGTATGGTTGCGGGGTCCTACGAGCAGTACTTC	CASSMVAGSYEQYF
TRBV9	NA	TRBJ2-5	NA	TGTGCCAGCAGCGGGGACGATCAAGAGACCCAGTACTTC	CASSGDDQETQYF
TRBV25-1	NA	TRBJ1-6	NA	TGTGCCAGCAGTGAGCCCGGACGGGGAAATTCACCCCTCCACTTT	CASSEPGRGNSPLHF
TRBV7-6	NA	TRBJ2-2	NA	TGTGCCAGCAGCTTATCGGGACTCCTGGCCGGGGAGCTGTTTTTT	CASSLSGLLAGELFF
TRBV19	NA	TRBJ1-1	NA	TGTGCCAGTAGTATCTACATGGACACTGAAGCTTTCTTT	CASSIYMDTEAFF
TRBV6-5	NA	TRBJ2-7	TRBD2	TGTGCCAGCAGCCTTGGGACTAGCGGGAGAGGTCGGCAGTACTTC	CASSLGTSGRGRQYF
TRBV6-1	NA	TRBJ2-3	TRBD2	TGTGCCAGCAGCTTGGGACTAGCGGTGCCAGATACGCAGTATTTT	CASSLGLAVPDTQYF
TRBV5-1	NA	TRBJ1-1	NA	TGCGCCAGCAGCTTGGGAGGGACATTGAACACTGAAGCTTTCTTT	CASSLGGTLNTEAFF
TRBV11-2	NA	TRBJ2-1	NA	TGTGCCAGCAGTAAACTAGGAGGGATCCACAATGAGCAGTTCTTC	CASSKLGGIHNEQFF
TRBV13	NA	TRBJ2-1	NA	TGTGCCAGCAGCTCGCCCAGGAGCGAGCAGTTCTTC	CASSSPRSEQFF
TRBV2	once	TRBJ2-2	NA	TGTGCCAGCAGTGTGGGGATTAACACCGGGGAGCTGTTTTTT	CASSVGINTGELFF
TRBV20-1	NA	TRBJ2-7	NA	TGCAGTGCTAGGACCCCCTACGAGCAGTACTTC	CSARTPYEQYF
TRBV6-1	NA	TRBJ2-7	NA	TGTGCCAGCAGTGATTTCGGAGGGGGGGCCTACGAGCAGTACTTC	CASSDFGGGAYEQYF
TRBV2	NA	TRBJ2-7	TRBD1	TGTGCCAGCAGTGAATGGAGGACAGGGACCTCCTACGAGCAGTACTTC	CASSEWRTGTSYEQYF
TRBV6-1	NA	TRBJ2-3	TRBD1	TGTGCCAGCAGTGAAATCACCGGGACAGGGGCGAGAGATACGCAGTATTTT	CASSEITGTGARDTQYF
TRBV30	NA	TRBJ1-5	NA	TGTGCCTGGAGTGTCGCCCAGAATCAGCCCCAGCATTTT	CAWSVAQNQPQHF
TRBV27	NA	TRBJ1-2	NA	TGTGCCAGCAGTTTATCGTCCCAGGGAGGAGGCTACACCTTC	CASSLSSQGGGYTF
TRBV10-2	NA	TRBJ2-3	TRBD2	TGCGCCAGCAGTGAGCCCGCCCAAACTAGCGGGGGGAACACAGATACGCAGTATTTT	CASSEPAQTSGGNTDTQYF
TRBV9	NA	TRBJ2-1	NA	TGTGCCAGCAGCGGCGACAGGAGCTCCTACAATGAGCAGTTCTTC	CASSGDRSSYNEQFF
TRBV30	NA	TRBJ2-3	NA	TGTGCCTGGAGCACAGGCACAGATACGCAGTATTTT	CAWSTGTDTQYF
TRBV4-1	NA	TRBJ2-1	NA	TGCGCCAGCAGCCACACTGTCTACAATGAGCAGTTCTTC	CASSHTVYNEQFF
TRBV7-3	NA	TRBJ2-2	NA	TGTGCCAGCAGCATGGACAGCCCCACCGGGGAGCTGTTTTTT	CASSMDSPTGELFF
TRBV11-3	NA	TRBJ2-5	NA	TGTGCCAGCAGCCCAGATGGGGTGACCCAGTACTTC	CASSPDGVTQYF
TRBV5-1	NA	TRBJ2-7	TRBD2	TGCGCCAGCAGTCTCCGGGGAGGGACCGATCTCTACGAGCAGTACTTC	CASSLRGGTDLYEQYF
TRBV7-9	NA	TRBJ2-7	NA	TGTGCCAGCAGCTTAGATACCTACGAGCAGTACTTC	CASSLDTYEQYF
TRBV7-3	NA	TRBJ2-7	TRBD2	TGTGCCAGGCAGACTCCGGGACTAGTCCTATGCGAGCAGTACTTC	CARQTPGLVLCEQYF
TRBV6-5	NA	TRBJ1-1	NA	TGTGCCAGCAGTTACTCGAGCTTCAAAGGGACTGAAGCTTTCTTT	CASSYSSFKGTEAFF
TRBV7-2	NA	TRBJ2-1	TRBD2	TGTGCCAGCAGCTTACGCGGGGGGACGTACAATGAGCAGTTCTTC	CASSLRGGTYNEQFF
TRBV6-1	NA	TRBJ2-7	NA	TGTGCCAGCGGCCGGGACATTTCCTACGAGCAGTACTTC	CASGRDISYEQYF
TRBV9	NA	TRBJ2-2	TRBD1	TGTGCCAGCAGCGCCGCCCCCCGGGACAGGAACACCGGGGAGCTGTTTTTT	CASSAAPRDRNTGELFF
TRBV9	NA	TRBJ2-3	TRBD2	TGTGCCAGCAGCGTATCAGCGGGAGACTCCGATACGCAGTATTTT	CASSVSAGDSDTQYF
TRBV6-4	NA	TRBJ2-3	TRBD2	TGTGCCAGCAGTGAGCGGGAGTGGGATACGCAGTATTTT	CASSEREWDTQYF
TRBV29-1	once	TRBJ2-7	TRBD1	TGCAGCGTTGAAGATAACAGGGGGTTTTCCTACGAGCAGTACTTC	CSVEDNRGFSYEQYF
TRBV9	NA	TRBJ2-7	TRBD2	TGTGCCAGCAGCCCCCGACTAGCGGGGGGGGGTGACTACGAGCAGTACTTC	CASSPRLAGGGDYEQYF
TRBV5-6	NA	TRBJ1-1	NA	TGTGCCAGCAGCAAAAGACCGAACACTGAAGCTTTCTTT	CASSKRPNTEAFF
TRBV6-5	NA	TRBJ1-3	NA	TGTGCCAGCAGTTACTCCCCCTCTGGAAACACCATATATTTT	CASSYSPSGNTIYF
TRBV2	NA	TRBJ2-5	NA	TGTGCCAGCAGCAGAGACAGGCGAGAGACCCAGTACTTC	CASSRDRRETQYF
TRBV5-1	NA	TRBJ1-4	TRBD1	TGCGCCAGCAGTCCGGGACAGGGTCAGAAACTGTTTTTT	CASSPGQGQKLFF
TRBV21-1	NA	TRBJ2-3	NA	TGTGCCAGCACGGGCGGGGGGACAGATACGCAGTATTTT	CASTGGGTDTQYF
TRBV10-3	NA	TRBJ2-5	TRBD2	TGTGCCATCAGTAAGACTAGCGGGCAAGAGACCCAGTACTTC	CAISKTSGQETQYF